This T cell receptor (beta chain) was recorded in a study of T cell changes during pregnancy in multiple sclerosis. Produced via immunoSEQ multiplex PCR; TCRdb's table is partial and in-frame only. The profile covers about 28,000 clones, with 92% appearing a single time and roughly 5.2% taken by the ten largest. This CDR3 contains 17 residues. The germline V and J ends were trimmed by 2 bases and 0 bases, with 15 bases remaining between them. From germline, CDR1 is SGHRS and CDR2 YFSETQ. The chain links TRBV5-1 to TRBJ2-1; D is perhaps TRBD1 (5 bases). The material was peripheral blood, obtained in the first trimester of pregnancy. The sequence was collected from a female donor in good health, enrolled as a control in a pregnancy study. Here the CDR3 reads CASSLAGSQISYNEQFF. The CDR3 nucleotides read TGCGCCAGCAGCTTAGCAGGGTCCCAGATCTCCTACAATGAGCAGTTCTTC.